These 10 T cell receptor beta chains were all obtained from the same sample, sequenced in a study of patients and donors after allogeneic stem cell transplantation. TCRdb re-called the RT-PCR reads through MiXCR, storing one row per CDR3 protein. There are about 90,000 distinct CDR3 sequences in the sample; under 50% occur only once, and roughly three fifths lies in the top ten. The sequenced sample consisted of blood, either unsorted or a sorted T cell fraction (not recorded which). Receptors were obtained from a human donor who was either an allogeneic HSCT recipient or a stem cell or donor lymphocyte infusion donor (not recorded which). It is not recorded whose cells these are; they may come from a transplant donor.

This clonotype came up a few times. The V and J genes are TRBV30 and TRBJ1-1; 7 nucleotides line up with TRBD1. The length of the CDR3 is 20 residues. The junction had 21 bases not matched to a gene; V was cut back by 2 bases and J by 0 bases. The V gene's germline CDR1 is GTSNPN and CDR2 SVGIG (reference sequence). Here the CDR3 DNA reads TGTGCCTGGAGTCGAAATTCAGCTTTTGACAGGGCTGAAATGAACACTGAAGCTTTCTTT. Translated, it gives CAWSRNSAFDRAEMNTEAFF.

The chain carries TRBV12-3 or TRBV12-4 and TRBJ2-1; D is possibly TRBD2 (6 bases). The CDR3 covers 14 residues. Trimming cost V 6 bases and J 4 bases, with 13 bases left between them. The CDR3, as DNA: TGTGCCAGCAGCCACCGGGACTCGTACAATGAGCAGTTCTTC. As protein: CASSHRDSYNEQFF.

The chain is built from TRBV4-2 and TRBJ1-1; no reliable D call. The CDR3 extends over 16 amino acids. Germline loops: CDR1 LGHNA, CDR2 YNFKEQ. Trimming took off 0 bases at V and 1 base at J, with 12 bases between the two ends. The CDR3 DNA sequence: TGTGCCAGCAGCCAAGATGGAGTCCGGGAGAACACTGAAGCTTTCTTT. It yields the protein CASSQDGVRENTEAFF.

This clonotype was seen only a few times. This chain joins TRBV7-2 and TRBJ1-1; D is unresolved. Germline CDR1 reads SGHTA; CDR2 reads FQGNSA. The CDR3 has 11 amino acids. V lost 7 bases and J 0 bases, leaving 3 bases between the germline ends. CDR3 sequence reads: CASNLNTEAFF. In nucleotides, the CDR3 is TGTGCCAGCAACTTGAACACTGAAGCTTTCTTT.

In DNA, the CDR3 is TGTGCCAGCAGTTTGCTAGACACAGGTGGTTCACCCCTCCACTTT. As protein: CASSLLDTGGSPLHF. The V and J genes are TRBV12-3 or TRBV12-4 and TRBJ1-6; maybe TRBD1 (5 bases). The V gene lost 3 bases and the J gene lost 9 bases, with 15 bases spanning the gap. This CDR3 has 15 residues.

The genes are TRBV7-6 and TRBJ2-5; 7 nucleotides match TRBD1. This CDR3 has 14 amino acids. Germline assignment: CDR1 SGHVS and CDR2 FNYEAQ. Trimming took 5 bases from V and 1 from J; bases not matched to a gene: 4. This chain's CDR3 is CASSQGTVQETQYF. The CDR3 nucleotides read TGTGCCAGCAGCCAGGGGACAGTCCAAGAGACCCAGTACTTC.

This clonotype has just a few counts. CDR3 amino acids: CSAREGGTGGVKAFF. CDR3 sequence (DNA): TGCAGTGCTAGGGAAGGAGGGACAGGGGGCGTAAAAGCTTTCTTT. This chain links TRBV20-1 with TRBJ1-1, with TRBD1 identical over 12 bases. V shed 3 bases, J shed 9 bases, and the junction held 11 bases outside the gene matches. Germline lookup yields CDR1 DFQATT and CDR2 SNEGSKA (reference sequence). This CDR3 region has 15 residues.

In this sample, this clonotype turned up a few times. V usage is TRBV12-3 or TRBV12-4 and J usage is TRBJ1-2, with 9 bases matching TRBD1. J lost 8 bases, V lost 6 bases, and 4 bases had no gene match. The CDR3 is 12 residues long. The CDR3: CASRDRGGGYTF. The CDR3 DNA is TGTGCCAGCAGGGACAGGGGTGGAGGCTACACCTTC.

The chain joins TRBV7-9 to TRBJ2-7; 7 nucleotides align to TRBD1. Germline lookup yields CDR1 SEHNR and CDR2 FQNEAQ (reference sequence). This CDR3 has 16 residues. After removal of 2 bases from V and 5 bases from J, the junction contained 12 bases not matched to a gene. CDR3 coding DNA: TGTGCCAGCAGCTTAAAAGGGGGCGGAGTGATTAACGAGCAGTACTTC. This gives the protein CASSLKGGGVINEQYF.

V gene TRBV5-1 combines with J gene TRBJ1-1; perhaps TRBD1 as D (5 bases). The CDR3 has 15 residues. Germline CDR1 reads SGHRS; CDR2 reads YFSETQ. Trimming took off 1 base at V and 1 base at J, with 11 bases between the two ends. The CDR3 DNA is TGCGCCAGCAGCTTGAGAGGGGCTAGGAACACTGAAGCTTTCTTT. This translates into CASSLRGARNTEAFF. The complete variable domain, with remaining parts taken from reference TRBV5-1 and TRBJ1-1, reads KAGVTQTPRYLIKTRGQQVTLSCSPISGHRSVSWYQQTPGQGLQFLFEYFSETQRNKGNFPGRFSGRQFSNSRSEMNVSTLELGDSALYLCASSLRGARNTEAFFGQGTRLTVV.